This section outlines one T cell receptor (beta chain) sequence together with its context. Its antigen remains unknown. The split of CD4+ cells yielded CD45RA+ naive and CD45RA-negative memory subsets. This specimen belongs to a study of shared clonotypes between healthy human individuals. Study conclusions and caveats: The donor pool, a small one, limited the genetic and exposure-history diversity represented. Among a handful of donors, approximately 5.4% of naive CD4 clonotypes were found in common.

Libraries were prepared by immunoSEQ multiplex PCR; TCRdb keeps only in-frame clonotypes and omits some of them. The sample lists approximately 2.4 million clones, almost 96% occurring once. V dropped 6 bases and J dropped 9 bases, with 24 bases sitting between them. There are 16 residues in the CDR3. From germline, CDR1 is SGHVS and CDR2 FQNEAQ. Source material: naive CD4+ T cells sorted from blood. As for subset: CD45RA+ positively selected. The origin of this receptor is a man between 18 and 35 years old in good health. The chain couples TRBV7-8 to TRBJ2-1; either TRBD1 or TRBD2 may fit D (5 bases each). The CDR3 sequence: CASSPSGGSASGEQFF. The DNA of the CDR3 is TGTGCCAGCAGTCCCAGTGGGGGTAGCGCCTCCGGTGAGCAGTTCTTC.